This TCR beta chain was identified during a study of T-cell reconstitution after alpha-beta-depleted transplantation in children. A TCRbeta library incorporating unique molecular identifiers was prepared. TCRdb reprocessed the PCR reads with MiXCR, giving one entry per CDR3 protein. The table has 150,000 to 250,000 distinct CDR3 sequences, approximately 14% seen once. The CDR3 is made up of 16 amino acids. CDR1 is SGHNT, CDR2 YYREEE, per germline (reference sequence). Trimming stripped 0 bases from V and 4 bases from J, with 16 bases between. This clonotype occurred many times. The sequences come from PBMCs from the stem cell graft donor, collected from the stem cell graft. The chain joins TRBV5-4 to TRBJ2-5, with D possibly being TRBD1 (6 bases). This receptor was obtained from a human donor who donated a stem cell graft to a child with acute lymphoblastic leukemia. CDR3: CASSLAKHRVGETQYF. The DNA of the CDR3 is TGTGCCAGCAGCTTGGCCAAGCACAGGGTGGGAGAGACCCAGTACTTC.